This T cell receptor (beta chain) was identified in a study of lymphopenia after photon versus proton radiotherapy. The count of this clone is one. Generated by immunoSEQ multiplex PCR, the TCRdb table keeps only in-frame clones and is missing some. The top ten hold 10% of the sample, which has about 40,000 clones, about 86% seen once. The CDR3 runs to 14 residues. Germline V gives CDR1 MNHNS, CDR2 SASEGT. Germline trimming cut 1 base from V and 4 bases from J; bases unmatched to any gene: 0. The starting material was peripheral blood, obtained from a patient treated with proton-based radiotherapy. V is TRBV6-1 and J is TRBJ1-1; 10 positions match TRBD1. This TCR was recovered from a woman in her seventies with pancreatic cancer. Some clones in this sample may be carry-over from other donors' samples. As DNA, the CDR3 is TGTGCCAGCAGTGAAGGGACAGGGGGCACTGAAGCTTTCTTT. Amino acids: CASSEGTGGTEAFF.